A selection of T cell receptor beta chains follows, all from one sample in a study of cytomegalovirus exposure and HLA in healthy donors. Data came from immunoSEQ multiplex PCR; TCRdb stores just in-frame clones and leaves some out. In the table there are 130,000 or so clones, around 72% of which are singletons. Input material: PBMCs. Receptors originate from a woman between 18 and 29 years old in good health and CMV-seronegative. The CDR3 runs from the conserved cysteine through the conserved F or W. Each record gives: J gene, clone size, D gene, V gene, CDR3 protein, CDR3 DNA. D genes are given only for firm matches. Clone size is given for some rows only: seen once, a few or many times, or a class if the clone is expanded.

TRBJ2-7 few TRBD2 TRBV29-1 CSVTGLAGLGRAYEQYF TGCAGCGTAACGGGACTAGCGGGGCTGGGTAGGGCTTACGAGCAGTACTTC
TRBJ1-2 NA TRBD1 TRBV7-2 CASSRDREEGYTF TGTGCCAGCAGCCGCGACAGGGAAGAAGGCTACACCTTC
TRBJ2-2 NA NA TRBV5-4 CASSLTKTGELFF TGTGCCAGCAGCTTAACAAAGACCGGGGAGCTGTTTTTT
TRBJ1-2 NA NA TRBV10-2 CATFLGHTGPEENGYTF TGCGCCACCTTCTTAGGCCATACAGGCCCAGAAGAAAATGGCTACACCTTC
TRBJ1-5 NA NA TRBV30 CAWSATGGNFNQPQHF TGTGCCTGGAGTGCCACGGGGGGCAATTTCAATCAGCCCCAGCATTTT
TRBJ1-5 NA NA TRBV15 CATSRAPFRGIVGNQPQHF TGTGCCACCAGCAGAGCCCCTTTTAGGGGGATTGTGGGCAATCAGCCCCAGCATTTT
TRBJ2-4 NA TRBD1 TRBV30 CAWSSLGQGVKNIQYF TGTGCCTGGAGTTCGTTGGGACAGGGGGTCAAAAACATTCAGTACTTC
TRBJ2-1 NA TRBD1 TRBV27 CASSLTGVYNEQFF TGTGCCAGCAGTTTAACAGGGGTCTACAATGAGCAGTTCTTC
TRBJ2-3 NA NA TRBV11-2 CASSLDRTDTQYF TGTGCCAGCAGCTTAGATCGGACAGATACGCAGTATTTT
TRBJ2-3 NA NA TRBV13 CASSPRGTSTDTQYF TGTGCCAGCAGCCCCCGAGGGACTAGCACAGATACGCAGTATTTT
TRBJ1-1 few NA TRBV6-1 CASSDSLKAFF TGTGCCAGCAGTGATAGCCTAAAAGCTTTCTTT
TRBJ2-7 NA NA TRBV27 CASSVGASYEQYF TGTGCCAGCAGTGTTGGGGCCTCCTACGAGCAGTACTTC
TRBJ1-2 NA NA TRBV13 CASFRAGHYGYTF TGTGCCAGCTTCCGGGCGGGGCACTATGGCTACACCTTC
TRBJ2-7 NA NA TRBV4-1 CASSQEGGRPYYEQYF TGCGCCAGCAGCCAAGAGGGGGGGCGGCCATACTACGAGCAGTACTTC
TRBJ2-1 NA TRBD2 TRBV27 CASSPGLAGGSNEQFF TGTGCCAGCAGTCCGGGACTAGCGGGAGGTAGTAATGAGCAGTTCTTC
TRBJ2-5 NA TRBD1 TRBV6-5 CASSYGQGGQTQYF TGTGCCAGCAGTTACGGACAGGGCGGGCAGACCCAGTACTTC
TRBJ2-3 NA NA TRBV5-4 CASRGRGDTDTQYF TGTGCCAGCAGGGGTCGCGGGGACACAGATACGCAGTATTTT
TRBJ2-7 NA TRBD2 TRBV7-2 CASSLDASGYEQYF TGTGCCAGCAGCTTAGACGCTAGCGGCTACGAGCAGTACTTC
TRBJ2-4 NA TRBD1 TRBV29-1 CSVGVGQGVAAQYF TGCAGCGTTGGGGTAGGCCAGGGGGTTGCCGCTCAGTACTTC
TRBJ1-1 NA NA TRBV10-3 CAISGLRVGMNTEAFF TGTGCCATCAGTGGACTCCGGGTCGGGATGAACACTGAAGCTTTCTTT
TRBJ2-1 NA TRBD2 TRBV7-2 CASSLLAGGGNEQFF TGTGCCAGCAGCTTATTAGCGGGAGGGGGGAATGAGCAGTTCTTC
TRBJ1-1 NA TRBD1 TRBV7-8 CASSLLGTGGTNTEAFF TGTGCCAGCAGCCTATTGGGGACAGGGGGCACGAACACTGAAGCTTTCTTT
TRBJ2-7 NA TRBD2 TRBV6-4 CASSDVAGDYEQYF TGTGCCAGCAGTGACGTAGCGGGAGACTACGAGCAGTACTTC
TRBJ2-1 NA TRBD2 TRBV7-9 CASSYSMGGGGTNEQFF TGTGCCAGCAGCTATTCCATGGGGGGCGGGGGGACCAATGAGCAGTTCTTC
TRBJ2-7 NA NA TRBV21-1 CASIQSEDSYYEQYF TGTGCCAGCATTCAAAGTGAGGACAGCTACTACGAGCAGTACTTC
TRBJ1-5 NA TRBD1 TRBV5-4 CASSLGGQGDHQPQHF TGTGCCAGCAGCCTCGGCGGACAGGGGGATCATCAGCCCCAGCATTTT
TRBJ1-2 NA TRBD1 TRBV6-1 CASNEIQGAGYGYTF TGTGCCAGCAATGAGATTCAGGGGGCTGGCTATGGCTACACCTTC
TRBJ2-2 NA NA TRBV11-3 CASSLGGGPNTGELFF TGTGCCAGCAGCTTAGGGGGGGGCCCGAACACCGGGGAGCTGTTTTTT
TRBJ2-1 NA TRBD1 TRBV4-1 CASSQDPGQGANEQFF TGCGCCAGCAGCCAAGATCCAGGGCAGGGGGCGAATGAGCAGTTCTTC
TRBJ2-7 once TRBD1 TRBV30 CAWSFGTASYEQYF TGTGCCTGGAGTTTCGGGACAGCGTCCTACGAGCAGTACTTC
TRBJ2-5 NA NA TRBV10-1 CASSPGGETQYF TGCGCCAGCAGCCCCGGGGGAGAGACCCAGTACTTC
TRBJ1-5 NA TRBD1 TRBV2 CASRDRASNQPQHF TGTGCCAGCAGGGACAGGGCAAGCAATCAGCCCCAGCATTTT
TRBJ1-2 NA NA TRBV7-9 CASRPPTGYGYTF TGTGCCAGCAGACCCCCCACGGGCTATGGCTACACCTTC
TRBJ2-3 NA TRBD2 TRBV5-1 CASSFGTSGSTDTQYF TGCGCCAGCAGCTTCGGGACTAGCGGTAGCACAGATACGCAGTATTTT
TRBJ1-1 NA TRBD1 TRBV10-3 CAISESGGGAFF TGTGCCATCAGTGAATCAGGGGGCGGAGCTTTCTTT
TRBJ2-7 NA TRBD1 TRBV6-1 CASSADRDEQYF TGTGCCAGCAGTGCCGACAGGGACGAGCAGTACTTC
TRBJ1-5 NA NA TRBV6-1 CASSGWQVGNQPQHF TGTGCCAGCAGTGGGTGGCAGGTGGGCAATCAGCCCCAGCATTTT
TRBJ1-4 NA NA TRBV13 CASSIRKGLQEKLFF TGTGCCAGCAGCATACGCAAGGGGCTTCAAGAAAAACTGTTTTTT
TRBJ1-5 NA NA TRBV11-2 CASSLDLNQPQHF TGTGCCAGCAGCTTAGATCTAAATCAGCCCCAGCATTTT
TRBJ2-1 once TRBD2 TRBV30 CAWSWGEGPNNEQFF TGTGCCTGGAGTTGGGGGGAGGGACCCAACAATGAGCAGTTCTTC
TRBJ1-2 NA NA TRBV29-1 CSVARDSGGYTF TGCAGCGTCGCCCGGGACTCTGGGGGCTACACCTTC
TRBJ1-1 NA TRBD1 TRBV4-1 CASSQDFGTGNTEAFF TGCGCCAGCAGCCAAGATTTTGGGACAGGTAACACTGAAGCTTTCTTT
TRBJ2-3 NA TRBD1 TRBV30 CAWKWTGGTDTQYF TGTGCCTGGAAGTGGACAGGTGGAACAGATACGCAGTATTTT
TRBJ2-5 NA NA TRBV6-1 CASTPTGSALGTQYF TGTGCCAGCACCCCGACGGGGAGCGCCCTCGGGACCCAGTACTTC
TRBJ2-4 NA NA TRBV29-1 CSGLAKNIQYF TGCAGCGGGCTAGCCAAAAACATTCAGTACTTC
TRBJ1-1 NA NA TRBV29-1 CSVERDTVGTEAFF TGCAGCGTTGAACGGGACACCGTTGGCACTGAAGCTTTCTTT
TRBJ2-1 once NA TRBV6-5 CASSRLPGEQFF TGTGCCAGCAGCCGACTCCCCGGTGAGCAGTTCTTC
TRBJ1-4 NA NA TRBV30 CAWRAGHGGWEKLFF TGTGCCTGGAGGGCCGGACACGGGGGTTGGGAAAAACTGTTTTTT
TRBJ2-3 NA NA TRBV4-2 CASSQDRGRASGDTQYF TGTGCCAGCAGCCAAGATCGTGGGCGGGCGTCTGGGGATACGCAGTATTTT
TRBJ1-1 few TRBD1 TRBV20-1 CSAGDRAAFF TGCAGTGCCGGGGACAGGGCGGCTTTCTTT
TRBJ1-2 NA NA TRBV4-1 CASSQPTQAQGSYTF TGCGCCAGCAGCCAACCGACACAGGCGCAGGGTAGCTACACCTTC
TRBJ2-7 NA NA TRBV30 CAWDRAGHYEQYF TGTGCCTGGGACCGGGCGGGCCACTACGAGCAGTACTTC
TRBJ2-2 NA NA TRBV5-1 CASGYEGELFF TGCGCCAGCGGTTATGAGGGGGAGCTGTTTTTT
TRBJ1-2 NA NA TRBV25-1 CASSERGQGYYGYTF TGTGCCAGCAGTGAAAGGGGTCAGGGATACTATGGCTACACCTTC